Below are 4 T cell receptor beta chains sequenced from a single sample in a study of T-cell memory formation after mild COVID-19. TCRdb processed the 5' RACE reads anew with MiXCR; each CDR3 protein has one entry. The repertoire holds fewer than 350,000 distinct CDR3 sequences, with 8% to 9% as singletons. The sample taken for sequencing was PBMCs or a T cell subset sorted from them (not recorded which). These TCRs come from a young man who had mild COVID-19 (a few samples of this study predate the infection). Cell type and time point are not known.

This clonotype was counted at least ten times. The rearrangement links TRBV7-6 to TRBJ1-1; possible D gene TRBD1, 6 bases. Trimming took off 5 bases at V and 8 bases at J, with 15 bases between the two ends. Germline CDR1 SGHVS, CDR2 FNYEAQ. The CDR3 runs 13 residues. Here the CDR3 reads CASSQGTVQEAFF. The CDR3, as DNA: TGTGCCAGCAGCCAGGGGACGGTGCAAGAAGCTTTCTTT.

This clonotype was recorded a few times. The chain links TRBV6-5 to TRBJ2-7; 7 bases match TRBD1. Germline CDR1 MNHEY, CDR2 SVGAGI. The V gene end was trimmed by 0 bases and the J gene end by 1 base; junction bases not matched to a gene: 6. There are 16 residues in the CDR3. CDR3 nucleotides: TGTGCCAGCAGTTACTCGACAGGGTCGGGGTCCTACGAGCAGTACTTC. Residues: CASSYSTGSGSYEQYF.

The chain combines TRBV7-3 with TRBJ2-2; D is unresolved. V lost 4 bases, J lost 7 bases, and 7 bases lay in between. This CDR3 is built from 12 residues. Germline V lookup: CDR1 SGHTA, CDR2 FQGTGA. CDR3 DNA: TGTGCCAGCAGCTACCCCAGCGGGGAGCTGTTTTTT. This gives the protein CASSYPSGELFF. Combining the CDR3 with reference TRBV7-3 and TRBJ2-2 gives the whole variable domain GAGVSQTPSNKVTEKGKYVELRCDPISGHTALYWYRQSLGQGPEFLIYFQGTGAADDSGLPNDRFFAVRPEGSVSTLKIQRTERGDSAVYLCASSYPSGELFFGEGSRLTVL.

J is TRBJ2-3 and V is TRBV7-9; D perhaps matches TRBD2 (6 bases). The V gene's germline CDR1 is SEHNR and CDR2 FQNEAQ (reference sequence). The CDR3 runs to 15 residues. The germline V and J ends were trimmed by 2 bases and 5 bases, with 14 bases remaining between them. Here the CDR3 DNA reads TGTGCCAGCAGCTTAAGACCCGGGGGTAGAGATACGCAGTATTTT. Protein product: CASSLRPGGRDTQYF.